The T cell receptor (beta chain) under discussion was sequenced for a study of graft-versus-host responses after intestinal transplantation. Study in general: All recipients got anti-thymocyte globulin induction, then tacrolimus and steroids for approximately 3 years.

The assay was immunoSEQ multiplex PCR, and TCRdb's table has in-frame clones only and misses some. This table has some 5,700 clones, under 40% appearing once. Labeling with CFSE marked 200,000 responder cells, which were plated with 200,000 irradiated, violet-dye-labeled stimulator cells. Sorting after the reaction isolated proliferating CFSE-low CD3+CD4+ and CD3+CD8+ responders. This clone was counted once. Germline V gene data show CDR1 as LNHDA and CDR2 as SQIVND (reference sequence). CDR3 length equals 17 residues. V lost 5 bases to trimming and J lost 10 bases; unmatched junction nucleotides: 21.

Sequencing used alloreactive CD8+ T cells from a mixed lymphocyte reaction culture, obtained before intestinal transplant. Sample subset: CFSE-low proliferating T cells sorted from roughly six-day pre-transplant mixed lymphocyte reaction (GvH or HvG direction). The chain joins TRBV19 to TRBJ1-1; 8 bases are shared with TRBD1. The TCR sequence derives from a human patient who received an intestinal transplant. For the CDR3, the DNA is TGTGCCAGTAGTTTGCGCGCACCGGACAGGGAGAGCCCTGGAGCTTTCTTT. Residues: CASSLRAPDRESPGAFF.